Reported below is one T cell receptor beta chain. The data were produced by immunoSEQ multiplex PCR, yet TCRdb's version contains in-frame clones alone and is incomplete. This sample has approximately 440,000 clones, with roughly 88% found just once. This CDR3 spans 16 amino acids. V lost 10 bases to trimming and J lost 2 bases, with 24 bases between them. CDR1 MDHEN and CDR2 SYDVKM come from the germline V gene. Across roughly 25 US areas, participants ranged in age from about 18 to 90 years. Categorization into cohorts depended on clinical history that participants reported. Recovered status in Cohort 3 required two negative PCRs, clearance, or symptom resolution. This sample stems from a study of blood T cell repertoires in COVID-19. Study-wide context: Samples taken during acute and convalescent COVID-19 were collected in the United States, Italy and Spain.

The receptor was isolated from a man between 18 and 35 years old who had recovered from COVID-19. Source material: PBMCs or T cells enriched from blood (not recorded which). The chain joins TRBV28 to TRBJ2-7, with a tentative D call TRBD2 (5 bases). This CDR3 reads CATIAVPPGSPYEQYF. Written as DNA, the CDR3 is TGTGCCACCATTGCGGTCCCCCCGGGAAGTCCCTACGAGCAGTACTTC.